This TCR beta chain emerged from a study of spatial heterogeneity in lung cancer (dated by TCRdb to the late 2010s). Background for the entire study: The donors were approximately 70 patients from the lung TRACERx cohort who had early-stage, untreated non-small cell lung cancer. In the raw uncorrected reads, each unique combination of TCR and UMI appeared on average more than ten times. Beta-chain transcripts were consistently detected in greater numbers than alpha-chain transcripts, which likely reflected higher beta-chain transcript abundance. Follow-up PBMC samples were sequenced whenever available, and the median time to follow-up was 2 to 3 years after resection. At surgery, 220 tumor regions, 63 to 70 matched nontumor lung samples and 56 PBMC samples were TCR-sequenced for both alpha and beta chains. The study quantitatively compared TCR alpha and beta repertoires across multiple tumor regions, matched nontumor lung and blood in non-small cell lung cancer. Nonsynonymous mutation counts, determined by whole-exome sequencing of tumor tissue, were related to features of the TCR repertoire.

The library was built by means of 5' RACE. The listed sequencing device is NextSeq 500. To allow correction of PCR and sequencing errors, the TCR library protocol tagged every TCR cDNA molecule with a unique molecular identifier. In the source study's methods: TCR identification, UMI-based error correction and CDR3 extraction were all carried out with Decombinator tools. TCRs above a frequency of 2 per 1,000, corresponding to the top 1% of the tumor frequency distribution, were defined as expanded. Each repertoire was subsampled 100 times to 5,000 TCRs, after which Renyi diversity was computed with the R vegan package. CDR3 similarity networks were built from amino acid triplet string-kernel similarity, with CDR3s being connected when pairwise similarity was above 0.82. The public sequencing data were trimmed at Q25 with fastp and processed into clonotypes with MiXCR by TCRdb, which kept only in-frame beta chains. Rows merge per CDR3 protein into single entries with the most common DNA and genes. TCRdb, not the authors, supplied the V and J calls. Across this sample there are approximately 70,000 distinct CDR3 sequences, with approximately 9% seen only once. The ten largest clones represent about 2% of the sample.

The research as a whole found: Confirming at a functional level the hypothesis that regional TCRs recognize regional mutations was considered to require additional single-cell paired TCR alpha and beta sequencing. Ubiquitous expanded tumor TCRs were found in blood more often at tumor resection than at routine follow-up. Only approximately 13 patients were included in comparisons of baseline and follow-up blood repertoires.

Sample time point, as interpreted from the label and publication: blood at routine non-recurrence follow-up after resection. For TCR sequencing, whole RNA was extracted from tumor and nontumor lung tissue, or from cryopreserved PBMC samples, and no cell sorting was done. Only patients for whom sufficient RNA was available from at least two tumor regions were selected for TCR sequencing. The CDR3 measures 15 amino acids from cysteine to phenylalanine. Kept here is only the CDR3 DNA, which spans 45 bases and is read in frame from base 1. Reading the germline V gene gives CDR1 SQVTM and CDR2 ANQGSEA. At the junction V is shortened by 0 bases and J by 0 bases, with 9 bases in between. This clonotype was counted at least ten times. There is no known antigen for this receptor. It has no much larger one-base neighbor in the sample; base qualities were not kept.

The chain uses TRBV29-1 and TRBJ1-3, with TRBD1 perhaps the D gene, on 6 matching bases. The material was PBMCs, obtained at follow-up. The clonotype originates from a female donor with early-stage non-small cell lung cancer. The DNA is TGCAGCGTTGAAGATCTCAGGGGCTCTGGAAACACCATATATTTT. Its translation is CSVEDLRGSGNTIYF.